The text below deals with one TCR beta chain. In the source study's methods: Estimation of nucleated cell counts relied on the amplification of reference gene primers. TCRdb's copy holds only in-frame clones and misses some; the assay was immunoSEQ multiplex PCR. That table furnishes V, J and clone size, whereas the DNA furnished D and trimming. The profile covers about 150,000 clones, with approximately 84% appearing a single time and over 2% taken by the ten largest. The data were taken from a study of blood T cell repertoires in COVID-19. Trimming stripped 2 bases from V and 10 bases from J, with 17 bases between. Germline V gives CDR1 KGHSH, CDR2 LQKENI. There are 14 residues in the CDR3.

Input material: peripheral blood. V is TRBV18 and J is TRBJ1-2; D uncertain. This sequence was found in a man between 65 and 79 years old with acute or convalescent COVID-19. The CDR3 region has the DNA TGTGCCAGCTCACCATCGCAGCTCAACTATCTCTACACCTTC. Encoded protein: CASSPSQLNYLYTF.